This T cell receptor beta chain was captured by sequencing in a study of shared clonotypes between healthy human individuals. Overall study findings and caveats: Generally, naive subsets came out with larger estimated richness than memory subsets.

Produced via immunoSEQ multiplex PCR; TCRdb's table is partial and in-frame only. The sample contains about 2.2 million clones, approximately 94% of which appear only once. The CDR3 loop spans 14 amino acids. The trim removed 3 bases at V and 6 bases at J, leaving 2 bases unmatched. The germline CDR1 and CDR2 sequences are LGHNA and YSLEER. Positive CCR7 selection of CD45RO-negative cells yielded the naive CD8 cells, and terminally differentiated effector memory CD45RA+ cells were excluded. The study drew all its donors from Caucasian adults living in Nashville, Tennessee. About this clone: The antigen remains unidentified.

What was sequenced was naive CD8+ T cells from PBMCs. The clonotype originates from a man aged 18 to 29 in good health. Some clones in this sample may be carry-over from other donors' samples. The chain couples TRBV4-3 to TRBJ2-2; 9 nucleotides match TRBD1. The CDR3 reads CASSHGQGSGELFF. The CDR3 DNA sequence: TGCGCCAGCAGCCACGGACAGGGGTCCGGGGAGCTGTTTTTT.